This passage covers 27 T cell receptor beta chains from one sample sequenced in a study of regulatory T cells in long-lasting Graves disease. With iRepertoire HTBI primers and Arm-PCR of CDR3 regions, TCR beta libraries were built. TCRdb redid the calling of the multiplex PCR reads with MiXCR, one entry per CDR3 protein. The sample holds about 430,000 distinct CDR3 sequences, about 15% seen once. Time point in this sample: newly diagnosed GD, antithyroid drugs for less than 3 months. There was RNA extracted from PBMCs, and the TCR library was made from it. These sequences were also reported in another study, on T cells in Graves' hyperthyroidism and ophthalmopathy.

The source was peripheral blood mononuclear cells (PBMCs), collected at new diagnosis, from a patient treated with antithyroid drugs. These receptors came from a woman aged 40 to 50 with Graves disease.

The sample holds many counts of this clonotype. Here the CDR3 DNA reads TGTGCCAGCAGCTTGGAGGGGGCGTGGTACGAGCAGTACTTC. Translating it yields CASSLEGAWYEQYF. The V and J genes are TRBV5-5 and TRBJ2-7; 7 nucleotides agree with TRBD1. V dropped 0 bases and J dropped 4; count of bases not matched to a gene: 4. CDR1 is SGHKS and CDR2 is YYEKEE in the germline V gene (reference sequence). The CDR3 totals 14 residues.

This clonotype was found a few times. This chain links TRBV4-3 with TRBJ2-7, with D possibly matching TRBD2 (5 bases). The CDR3 runs 14 residues. The germline gives CDR1 LGHNA, CDR2 YSLEER. Trimming took off 4 bases at V and 5 bases at J, with 15 bases between the two ends. CDR3 protein: CASSRHPPGDEQYF. The CDR3 DNA is TGCGCCAGCAGCCGACATCCGCCCGGGGACGAGCAGTACTTC.

This clonotype was recorded many times. The chain recombines TRBV18 with TRBJ2-2; unclear D gene. This CDR3 comprises 15 residues. The germline gives CDR1 KGHSH, CDR2 LQKENI. Deletions cut 0 bases from V and 1 base from J, with 6 bases between. This CDR3 reads CASSPPKENTGELFF. DNA for the CDR3: TGTGCCAGCTCACCACCGAAGGAGAACACCGGGGAGCTGTTTTTT.

V usage is TRBV19 and J usage is TRBJ1-1; 7 bases fit TRBD1. This CDR3 region has 12 residues. From germline, CDR1 is LNHDA and CDR2 SQIVND (reference sequence). The ends lost 10 bases at V and 7 bases at J; junction bases unmatched: 9. The CDR3 loop reads CATKKGTDEAFF. For the CDR3, the DNA is TGTGCCACCAAGAAGGGGACAGATGAAGCTTTCTTT. Together with reference TRBV19 and TRBJ1-1, the CDR3 gives the full variable domain: DGGITQSPKYLFRKEGQNVTLSCEQNLNHDAMYWYRQDPGQGLRLIYYSQIVNDFQKGDIAEGYSVSREKKESFPLTVTSAQKNPTAFYLCATKKGTDEAFFGQGTRLTVV.

The chain combines TRBV19 with TRBJ2-3; a weak D match, TRBD2 (6 bases). Germline lookup yields CDR1 LNHDA and CDR2 SQIVND (reference sequence). The CDR3 spans 14 residues. The V gene lost 5 bases and the J gene lost 2 bases, with 11 bases spanning the gap. In nucleotides, the CDR3 is TGTGCCAGTAGTTGGGGGGAGTCCACAGATACGCAGTATTTT. Residues: CASSWGESTDTQYF. Full variable domain (remainder filled in from reference TRBV19 and TRBJ2-3): DGGITQSPKYLFRKEGQNVTLSCEQNLNHDAMYWYRQDPGQGLRLIYYSQIVNDFQKGDIAEGYSVSREKKESFPLTVTSAQKNPTAFYLCASSWGESTDTQYFGPGTRLTVL.

There are many counts of this clonotype. The chain is built from TRBV6-5 and TRBJ2-1; D ambiguous. The CDR3 extends over 15 amino acids. In germline, CDR1 is MNHEY, CDR2 SVGAGI. V was cut by 0 bases and J by 2 bases, with 8 bases left in between. CDR3 nucleotides: TGTGCCAGCAGTTACTCGGCAGACCCCTACAATGAGCAGTTCTTC. It codes for CASSYSADPYNEQFF.

The sample holds many counts of this clonotype. The genes are TRBV27 and TRBJ2-1; TRBD2 matches at 11 bases. The CDR3 is made up of 14 amino acids. The junction had 3 bases not matched to a gene; V was cut back by 6 bases and J by 5 bases. Germline V gene lookup returns CDR1 MNHEY and CDR2 SMNVEV (reference sequence). DNA of the CDR3: TGTGCCAGCAGCCCGGGACTAGCGGACAATGAGCAGTTCTTC. It specifies CASSPGLADNEQFF.

This clonotype was seen ten or more times. This chain joins TRBV3-1 and TRBJ1-2; no definite D call. The germline V gene has CDR1 LGHDT and CDR2 YNNKEL (reference sequence). Trimming pared 4 bases from V and 3 bases from J, leaving 9 bases between. The CDR3 contains 13 residues. Here the CDR3 reads CASSRDVYYGYTF. CDR3 bases: TGTGCCAGCAGCCGAGACGTATACTATGGCTACACCTTC. Variable domain in full (rest from reference TRBV3-1 and TRBJ1-2): DTAVSQTPKYLVTQMGNDKSIKCEQNLGHDTMYWYKQDSKKFLKIMFSYNNKELIINETVPNRFSPKSPDKAHLNLHINSLELGDSAVYFCASSRDVYYGYTFGSGTRLTVV.

The sample holds many counts of this clonotype. The CDR3: CASSLAPGEAFF. CDR3 coding DNA: TGTGCCAGCAGTTTAGCGCCTGGTGAAGCTTTCTTT. J is TRBJ1-1 and V is TRBV12-3 or TRBV12-4; D unresolved. This CDR3 region has 12 residues. V lost 0 bases and J lost 7, with 6 bases in between.

This clonotype was observed at least ten times. This chain uses TRBV6-1 with TRBJ2-1, with TRBD2 matching 7 bases. J was trimmed by 7 bases and V by 7 bases; bases with no gene match: 7. The CDR3 sequence is 13 residues long. The germline CDR1 and CDR2 sequences are MNHNS and SASEGT. The CDR3 DNA follows: TGTGCCAGCACTTCGACTAGCCTTAATGAGCAGTTCTTC. This codes for CASTSTSLNEQFF.

This clonotype was found many times. The genes are TRBV24-1 and TRBJ2-1; 8 bases match TRBD2. CDR1 KGHDR and CDR2 SFDVKD come from the germline V gene. The CDR3 runs 13 residues. Trimming took 9 bases from V and 6 from J; bases not matched to a gene: 6. The CDR3 region has the DNA TGTGCCACCCAGGCGGGAGGAATCAATGAGCAGTTCTTC. Translated, it gives CATQAGGINEQFF.

This clonotype was observed at least ten times. The genes are TRBV20-1 and TRBJ2-3; 9 bases align to TRBD2. Germline V gene lookup returns CDR1 DFQATT and CDR2 SNEGSKA (reference sequence). This CDR3 is built from 16 residues. V lost 4 bases and J lost 0; bases outside the gene matches: 8. The CDR3 loop is CSAISSGVFSTDTQYF. CDR3 bases: TGCAGTGCTATTTCTAGCGGGGTATTTAGCACAGATACGCAGTATTTT.

This clonotype has ten or more counts. Here the CDR3 reads CASSERDTYADFDYEQYF. The CDR3 DNA follows: TGTGCCAGCAGTGAAAGGGACACTTACGCTGACTTCGACTACGAGCAGTACTTC. The chain recombines TRBV6-1 with TRBJ2-7, with a tentative D call TRBD1 (6 bases). The CDR3 runs 18 residues. Per germline, CDR1 MNHNS and CDR2 SASEGT. The V end was cut by 2 bases, the J end by 3 bases, with 23 bases between.

In this sample, this clonotype turned up many times. The rearrangement joins TRBV3-1 to TRBJ1-1, with D perhaps matching TRBD1 (6 bases). The V and J ends lost 2 bases and 0 bases respectively, with 10 bases between them. The length of the CDR3 is 15 residues. CDR1 and CDR2 from the germline V gene are LGHDT and YNNKEL (reference sequence). The DNA of the CDR3 is TGTGCCAGCAGCCAAACAGGGAAAATGAACACTGAAGCTTTCTTT. Encoded protein: CASSQTGKMNTEAFF.

This clonotype appeared many times. J is TRBJ2-1 and V is TRBV12-5; no reliable D call. V lost 0 bases and J 8 bases, leaving 11 bases between the germline ends. Germline CDR1 reads LGHNT; CDR2 reads FRNRAP. This CDR3 comprises 14 residues. The CDR3 loop is CASGLVRVRDEQFF. Written as DNA, the CDR3 is TGTGCTAGTGGTTTGGTACGGGTTCGGGATGAGCAGTTCTTC. The variable domain in full, completed from reference TRBV12-5 and TRBJ2-1, reads DARVTQTPRHKVTEMGQEVTMRCQPILGHNTVFWYRQTMMQGLELLAYFRNRAPLDDSGMPKDRFSAEMPDATLATLKIQPSEPRDSAVYFCASGLVRVRDEQFFGPGTRLTVL.

J is TRBJ2-3 and V is TRBV4-2, with 11 bases matching TRBD2. Germline assignment: CDR1 LGHNA and CDR2 YNFKEQ. The CDR3 totals 16 residues. Losses at the gene ends were 2 bases for V and 0 bases for J; bases not matched to a gene: 1. CDR3 sequence reads: CASSQLAGGSTDTQYF. CDR3 coding DNA: TGTGCCAGCAGCCAATTAGCGGGAGGGAGCACAGATACGCAGTATTTT.

This clonotype was counted between two and nine times. The chain links TRBV6-1 to TRBJ2-5, with 10 bases aligning to TRBD1. This CDR3 is built from 15 residues. CDR1 is MNHNS and CDR2 is SASEGT in the germline V gene. Trimming took 7 bases from V and 1 from J; bases not matched to a gene: 6. The CDR3 DNA reads TGTGCCAGCATCATAGACAGGGGGCTCCAAGAGACCCAGTACTTC. It translates to CASIIDRGLQETQYF.

This clonotype has at least ten counts. The chain carries TRBV7-9 and TRBJ1-1; D gene unclear. This CDR3 contains 14 residues. Trimming pared 6 bases from V and 3 bases from J, leaving 14 bases between. Germline V gene sequence: CDR1 SEHNR, CDR2 FQNEAQ (reference sequence). The CDR3, as DNA: TGTGCCAGCAGTTTGGAGGTTGGATACACTGAAGCTTTCTTT. The encoded protein is CASSLEVGYTEAFF.

The chain joins TRBV25-1 to TRBJ1-3, with D possibly being TRBD1 (5 bases). Trimming cost V 7 bases and J 2 bases, with 6 bases left between them. The germline V gene encodes CDR1 MGHDK and CDR2 SYGVNS. This CDR3 is built from 12 residues. The CDR3 DNA reads TGTGCCAGCATGGGGGCTGGAAACACCATATATTTT. Amino acids: CASMGAGNTIYF.

The V call is TRBV13, the J call TRBJ1-3, with a possible D match to TRBD1 (5 bases). The CDR3 length is 16 residues. Germline loops: CDR1 PRHDT, CDR2 FYEKMQ (reference sequence). V lost 4 bases and J 0 bases, leaving 13 bases between the germline ends. The CDR3: CASSSPGHSSGNTIYF. The CDR3 DNA sequence: TGTGCCAGCAGCTCCCCCGGACACAGCTCTGGAAACACCATATATTTT.

About this clonotype: This may be a read error, as it is one base from a much larger clone. The chain uses TRBV18 and TRBJ2-5; TRBD1 or TRBD2 may be the D gene (5 bases each). Trimming removed 3 bases at V and 3 bases at J, with 11 bases between. CDR1 is KGHSH, CDR2 LQKENI, per germline. This CDR3 has 14 amino acids. This CDR3 is CASSPARGKETQYF. The DNA for the CDR3 is TGTGCCAGCTCACCTGCGAGGGGTAAAGAGACCCAGTACTTC.

The genes are TRBV20-1 and TRBJ2-7; TRBD1 matches at 9 bases. The CDR3 totals 15 residues. Germline CDR1 DFQATT, CDR2 SNEGSKA (reference sequence). The junction had 12 bases not matched to a gene; V was cut back by 3 bases and J by 6 bases. The chain's CDR3 is CSASATGTGWSEQYF. The CDR3 coding sequence is TGCAGTGCTAGCGCTACCGGGACAGGGTGGAGCGAGCAGTACTTC.

This clonotype was counted many times. The gene calls are TRBV28 and TRBJ2-1; perhaps TRBD1 as D (6 bases). V was pared by 3 bases and J by 0 bases, with 24 bases between. Germline CDR1 MDHEN, CDR2 SYDVKM. This CDR3 is 20 amino acids long. Written as DNA, the CDR3 is TGTGCCAGCAGTTTGGGTTCTGACAGGCGAGAGGGTAGCTCCTACAATGAGCAGTTCTTC. It translates to CASSLGSDRREGSSYNEQFF.

This clonotype was observed a handful of times. The V gene is TRBV7-9, the J gene TRBJ1-2; possible D gene TRBD1, 5 bases. CDR1 is SEHNR and CDR2 is FQNEAQ in the germline V gene (reference sequence). CDR3 length: 14 amino acids. Trimming took 3 bases from V and 3 from J, leaving 11 bases between them. This chain's CDR3 is CASSFIQGDYGYTF. As DNA, the CDR3 is TGTGCCAGCAGCTTTATTCAGGGCGACTATGGCTACACCTTC.

CDR3 in DNA: TGCAGTGCTAGACCGTCTAGCGGGGGGAGACAGTTCTTC. Translation: CSARPSSGGRQFF. The chain carries TRBV20-1 and TRBJ2-1, with 11 bases fitting TRBD2. Germline CDR1 reads DFQATT; CDR2 reads SNEGSKA (reference sequence). The V segment lost 2 bases and the J segment 13 bases; nucleotides outside the gene matches: 7. The CDR3 totals 13 residues.

This clonotype was recorded many times. The chain employs TRBV3-1 and TRBJ2-1, with 16 bases aligning to TRBD2. Germline lookup yields CDR1 LGHDT and CDR2 YNNKEL (reference sequence). The CDR3 length is 16 residues. V gave up 3 bases and J gave up 15 bases; unmatched junction bases: 11. The CDR3 spells CASSHKSGLAGGQLFF. Written as DNA, the CDR3 is TGTGCCAGCAGCCACAAATCGGGACTAGCGGGAGGGCAGTTGTTCTTC.

This clonotype was observed once. The chain has TRBV18 and TRBJ1-2; 12 nucleotides line up with TRBD1. Germline V gene sequence: CDR1 KGHSH, CDR2 LQKENI. V gave up 2 bases and J gave up 9 bases; unmatched junction bases: 7. CDR3 size: 15 residues. The CDR3 spells CASSPDGTGGDSYTF. Here the CDR3 DNA reads TGTGCCAGCTCACCAGACGGGACAGGGGGCGATAGCTACACCTTC.